This TCR beta chain was profiled in a study of molecular identifiers for immune sequencing clone quantification. Many counts were recorded for this clonotype. TCRdb re-called the PCR reads with MiXCR, one entry per CDR3 protein. The table includes approximately 550,000 distinct CDR3 sequences, roughly 25% detected once. The V segment lost 4 bases and the J segment 4 bases; nucleotides outside the gene matches: 4. CDR3 length equals 15 residues. Input material: naive CD8+ T cells from blood, with Jurkat cell RNA spiked in. The subset denotes: FACS-sorted CD8+CD4-CCR7+CD45RA+ naive T cells. The receptor was isolated from a human donor in good health. Some libraries in this study had Jurkat cell RNA spiked in. The chain uses TRBV23-1 and TRBJ2-5, with TRBD2 matching over 12 bases. TRBV23-1 is flagged as an ORF with uncertain function. CDR3 nucleotides: TGCGCCAGCAGTCTTCTAGCGGGAGGGGGAGAGACCCAGTACTTC. Translation gives CASSLLAGGGETQYF.